This TCR beta chain was captured by sequencing in a study of T-cell memory formation after mild COVID-19. This clonotype showed up just a few times. TCRdb recomputed calls from the 5' RACE reads with MiXCR, one row per CDR3 protein. The sample holds 300,000 to 350,000 distinct CDR3 sequences; roughly an eighth are singletons and the top ten take roughly a fifth. Germline CDR1 and CDR2: KGHSH and LQKENI. CDR3 length: 15 residues. V was trimmed by 7 bases and J by 0 bases, leaving 10 bases between them. What was sequenced was PBMCs or a T cell subset sorted from them (not recorded which). This chain connects TRBV18 to TRBJ1-6, with D possibly matching TRBD1 (5 bases). The source of this sequence is a man between 18 and 29 years old who had mild COVID-19 (a few samples of this study predate the infection). Cell type and time point are not known. In DNA, the CDR3 is TGTGCCAGCTTACAGGAGAGCTCCTATAATTCACCCCTCCACTTT. This gives the protein CASLQESSYNSPLHF.